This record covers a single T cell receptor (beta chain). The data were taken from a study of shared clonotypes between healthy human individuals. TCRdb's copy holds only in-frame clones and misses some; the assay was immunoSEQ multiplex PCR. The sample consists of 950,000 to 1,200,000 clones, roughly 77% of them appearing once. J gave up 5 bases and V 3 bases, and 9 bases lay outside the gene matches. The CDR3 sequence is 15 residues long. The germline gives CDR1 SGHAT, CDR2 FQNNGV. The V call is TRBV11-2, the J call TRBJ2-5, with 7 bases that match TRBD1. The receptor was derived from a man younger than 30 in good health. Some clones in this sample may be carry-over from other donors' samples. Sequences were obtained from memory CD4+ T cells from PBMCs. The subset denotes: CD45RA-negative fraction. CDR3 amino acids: CASSFRGQVEETQYF. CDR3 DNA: TGTGCCAGCAGCTTTCGAGGACAGGTCGAGGAGACCCAGTACTTC.